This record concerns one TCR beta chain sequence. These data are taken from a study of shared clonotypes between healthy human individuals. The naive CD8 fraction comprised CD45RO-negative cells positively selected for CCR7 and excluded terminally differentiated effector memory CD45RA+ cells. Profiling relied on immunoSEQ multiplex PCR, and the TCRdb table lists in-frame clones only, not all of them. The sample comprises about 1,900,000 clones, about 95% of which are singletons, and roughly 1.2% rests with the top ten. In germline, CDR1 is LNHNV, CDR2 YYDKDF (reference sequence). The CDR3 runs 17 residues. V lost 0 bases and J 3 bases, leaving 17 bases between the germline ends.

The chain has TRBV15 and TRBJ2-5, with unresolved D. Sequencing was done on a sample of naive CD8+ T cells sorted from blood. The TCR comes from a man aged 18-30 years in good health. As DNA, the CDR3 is TGTGCCACCAGCAGAGATCCCGGAGTTTTATTCGAAGAGACCCAGTACTTC. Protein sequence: CATSRDPGVLFEETQYF.